This T cell receptor (beta chain) was profiled in a study of regulatory T cells in long-lasting Graves disease. Whole-study findings and limits: For persistent Graves' patients, TCR diversity was lower than for newly diagnosed ones. Limited sample numbers may have lowered accuracy.

Noted time point: newly diagnosed GD, antithyroid drugs for less than 3 months. Preparation of the TCR library used RNA extracted from PBMCs. The TCR beta library used iRepertoire HTBI primers with Arm-PCR amplification of CDR3. TCRdb reprocessed the multiplex PCR reads with MiXCR, giving one entry per CDR3 protein. The sample records 350,000 to 450,000 distinct CDR3 sequences, 14% to 15% being singletons. The CDR3 has 15 amino acids. CDR1 is DFQATT and CDR2 is SNEGSKA in the germline V gene (reference sequence). Unmatched junction bases numbered 9, after V lost 6 bases and J lost 0 bases. As concerns this clonotype: Its specificity is not known.

The data also belong to a second study, concerning T cells in Graves' hyperthyroidism and ophthalmopathy. Per that paper: Uncontrolled infection, other autoimmune disease, pregnancy or lactation disqualified patients from enrolment. The TCR CDR3 first-round RT-PCR relied on the HTBI primer set.

The TCR was taken from a woman aged 25-40 years with Graves disease. The J gene is TRBJ2-3, the V gene TRBV20-1; 7 nucleotides agree with TRBD2. Sequencing used peripheral blood mononuclear cells (PBMCs), obtained at new diagnosis, from a patient treated with antithyroid drugs. CDR3 coding DNA: TGCAGTGCGGAGGTGTGGGACTACAGCACAGATACGCAGTATTTT. It yields the protein CSAEVWDYSTDTQYF.